The 8 T cell receptor beta chains in this list originate from one sample, sequenced in a study of tissue T cells after allogeneic stem cell transplantation (dated by TCRdb to between 2021 and 2024). Library method: the immunoSEQ multiplex PCR assay. Drawn from immuneACCESS, this table holds only the in-frame rearrangements with V and J called that TCRdb kept. Clones are partly lost; checked studies trace under half to an unresolved V gene and leave the rest unexplained. The sample has about 50,000 clones on record, 73% of them singletons. The ten largest clones capture roughly 0.66% of the sample. Source material: sorted cells pooled from one or two spleens. These receptors all come from a pool of C57BL/6 mice in good health.

Of note for this clone: Any gene name here is a mouse gene name. CDR3 DNA, as far as it was read: TGTGCCAGCAGTCTACAGATTAACCAAGACACCCAGTAC. Translating it yields CASSLQINQDTQY. The entire CDR3 sequence reads CASSLQINQDTQYF. This chain joins TRBV19 and TRBJ2-5; D not resolved. The sequenced fragment ends 1 residue before the CDR3 boundary, so the rest is inferred from the germline J gene. The germline V and J ends were trimmed by 4 bases and 0 bases, with 9 bases remaining between them. The germline V gene encodes CDR1 FNHDT and CDR2 SITEND (reference sequence). This CDR3 region has 14 residues.

As concerns this clone: Germline and genes here are mouse. The CDR3 spells CASSPDTGTGALDTQYF. Incomplete CDR3 DNA: TGTGCCAGCTCTCCCGACACCGGGACTGGGGCCCTGGACACCCAGTAC. V and J are TRBV12-2 and TRBJ2-5, with TRBD2 identical over 10 bases. The CDR3 end is not reached by the read, which stops 1 residue before it; the germline J gene fills it in. Trimming at V came to 2 bases and at J to 6 bases, leaving 13 bases not matched to a gene. CDR1 and CDR2 from the germline V gene are SGHLS and HYDKME. The CDR3 covers 17 residues.

Regarding this clone: Any gene name here is a mouse gene name. The missing CDR3 end, 1 residue past where the read stops, is filled in from the germline J gene. V usage is TRBV31 and J usage is TRBJ2-1, with 8 positions matching TRBD2. The CDR3 is 14 amino acids. The J segment lost 0 bases and the V segment lost 3 bases, leaving 1 base of the junction unmatched. In germline, CDR1 is GKSSPN, CDR2 SITVG. The CDR3 spells CAWRGLANYAEQFF. The DNA read from the CDR3 is TGTGCCTGGAGGGGACTGGCTAACTATGCTGAGCAGTTC.

Note on this clone: Each gene name is a mouse one. The observed sequence ends 1 residue before the CDR3 terminus, with the missing tail filled in from the germline J gene. The V gene is TRBV2, the J gene TRBJ2-5; TRBD2 matches at 10 bases. This CDR3 has 15 amino acids. The V gene's germline CDR1 is LGHNA and CDR2 YSYQKL. After removal of 2 bases from V and 4 bases from J, the junction contained 3 bases not matched to a gene. The CDR3 sequence: CASSQTGTGEDTQYF. Incomplete CDR3 DNA: TGTGCCAGCAGCCAAACCGGGACTGGGGAAGACACCCAGTAC.

Details on this clone: Gene and germline names: mouse. The CDR3 is cut off 1 residue early in the read; its end comes from the germline J gene. The J gene is TRBJ1-1, the V gene TRBV24, with TRBD1 as a possible D gene (6 bases). CDR1 and CDR2 (germline): KGHTA, FRNEEI. The germline V and J ends were trimmed by 3 bases and 3 bases, with 11 bases remaining between them. The CDR3 spans 14 residues. The CDR3 region is CASSLNRVDTEVFF. The sequenced part of the CDR3 DNA is TGTGCCAGCAGTCTAAACAGGGTAGACACAGAAGTCTTC.

For this clone: These gene names are mouse names. The CDR3 extends 1 residue past the end of the read, so its final part is completed from the germline J gene. The sample carries other DNA sequences with the same CDR3. The V and J genes are TRBV19 and TRBJ2-3, with 9 bases identical to TRBD2. V lost 2 bases to trimming and J lost 0 bases; unmatched junction nucleotides: 1. In germline, CDR1 is FNHDT, CDR2 SITEND (reference sequence). The CDR3 covers 15 residues. The CDR3 spells CASSIWGGSAETLYF. The CDR3 bases that were read are TGTGCCAGCAGTATCTGGGGGGGGAGTGCAGAAACGCTGTAT.

A note on this clone: Mouse gene names apply. The read gets to within 1 residue of the CDR3 end, and the germline J gene fills in the rest. The chain employs TRBV19 and TRBJ2-3, with D uncertain. Germline values: CDR1 FNHDT, CDR2 SITEND (reference sequence). V was trimmed by 2 bases and J by 0 bases, leaving 10 bases between them. This CDR3 comprises 15 residues. Partial CDR3 DNA: TGTGCCAGCAGTATCCCGGGGTCTAGTGCAGAAACGCTGTAT. This translates into CASSIPGSSAETLY. The whole CDR3 sequence reads CASSIPGSSAETLYF.

A word on this clone: Gene labels here are mouse ones. Read data end 1 residue before the CDR3 end; the end is taken from the germline J gene. This sequence joins TRBV26 and TRBJ2-5; D is perhaps TRBD1 (6 bases). Germline CDR1 and CDR2: KGHPV and FQNQEV (reference sequence). Trimming pared 4 bases from V and 2 bases from J, leaving 10 bases between. The CDR3 runs 14 residues. The sequenced CDR3 bases are TGTGCCAGCAGTCCACAGGGCGGCCAAGACACCCAGTAC. It codes for CASSPQGGQDTQY. The CDR3 reads in full as CASSPQGGQDTQYF.